This TCR beta chain was documented in a study of CD8+ T cells in alopecia areata. Details on this clone: The antigen remains unidentified.

The study's findings and limits: Tofacitinib significantly decreased scalp clonality and expanded CD8+ clones among top 100.

Once RNA had been extracted, it was reverse transcribed into cDNA to act as the sequencing template. Profiled with immunoSEQ multiplex PCR; TCRdb holds only in-frame clones, not every one. The table lists about 200,000 clones, roughly 64% of them singletons. V dropped 7 bases and J dropped 0 bases, with 12 bases sitting between them. CDR1 SQVTM and CDR2 ANQGSEA come from the germline V gene. The CDR3 runs to 13 residues. Described treatment: oral pan-JAK inhibitor, 5-10 mg twice daily. The sample here was CD4+ T cells sorted from blood, taken at week 4, from a patient treated with tofacitinib. The TCR was taken from a human donor with alopecia areata. V gene TRBV29-1 combines with J gene TRBJ1-1, with D maybe TRBD1 (5 bases). The CDR3 loop reads CSDSGAMNTEAFF. DNA for the CDR3: TGCAGCGACTCTGGGGCCATGAACACTGAAGCTTTCTTT.